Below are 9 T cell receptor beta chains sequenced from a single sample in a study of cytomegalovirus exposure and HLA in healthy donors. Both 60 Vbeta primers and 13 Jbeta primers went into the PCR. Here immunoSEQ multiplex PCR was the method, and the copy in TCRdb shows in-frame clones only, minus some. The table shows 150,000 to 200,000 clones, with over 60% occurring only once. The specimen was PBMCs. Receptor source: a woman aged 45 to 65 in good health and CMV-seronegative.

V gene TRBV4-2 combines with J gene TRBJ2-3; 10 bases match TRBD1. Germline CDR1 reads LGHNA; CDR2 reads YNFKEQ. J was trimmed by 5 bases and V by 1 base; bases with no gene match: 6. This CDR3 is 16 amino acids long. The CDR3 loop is CASSQATGTGVDTQYF. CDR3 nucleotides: TGTGCCAGCAGCCAAGCCACCGGGACAGGGGTAGATACGCAGTATTTT.

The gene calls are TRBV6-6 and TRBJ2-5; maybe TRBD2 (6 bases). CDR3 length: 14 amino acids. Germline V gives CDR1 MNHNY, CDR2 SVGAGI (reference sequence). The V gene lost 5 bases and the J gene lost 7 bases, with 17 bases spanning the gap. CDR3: CASSKTRPRGTQYF. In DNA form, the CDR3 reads TGTGCCAGCAGTAAGACAAGGCCGCGGGGGACCCAGTACTTC.

CDR3 coding DNA: TGTGCCATCAGTGCCGGGGGACTGGGCGAGCAGTACTTC. This gives the protein CAISAGGLGEQYF. The rearrangement links TRBV10-3 to TRBJ2-7; TRBD2 might be the D (6 bases). Germline V gene data show CDR1 as ENHRY and CDR2 as SYGVKD. V was clipped by 4 bases and J by 6 bases, with 13 bases between them. The CDR3 is 13 amino acids.

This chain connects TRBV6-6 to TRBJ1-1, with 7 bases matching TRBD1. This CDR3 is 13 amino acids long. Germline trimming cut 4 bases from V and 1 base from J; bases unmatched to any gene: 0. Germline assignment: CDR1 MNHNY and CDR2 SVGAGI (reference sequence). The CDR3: CASSWTGNTEAFF. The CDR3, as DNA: TGTGCCAGCAGTTGGACAGGGAACACTGAAGCTTTCTTT.

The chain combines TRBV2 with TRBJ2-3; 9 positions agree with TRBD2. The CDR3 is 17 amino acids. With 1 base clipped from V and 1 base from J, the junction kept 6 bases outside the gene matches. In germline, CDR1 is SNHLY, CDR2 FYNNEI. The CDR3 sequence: CASSEGGLAGRTDTQYF. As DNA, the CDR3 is TGTGCCAGCAGTGAAGGGGGCCTAGCGGGGCGCACAGATACGCAGTATTTT.

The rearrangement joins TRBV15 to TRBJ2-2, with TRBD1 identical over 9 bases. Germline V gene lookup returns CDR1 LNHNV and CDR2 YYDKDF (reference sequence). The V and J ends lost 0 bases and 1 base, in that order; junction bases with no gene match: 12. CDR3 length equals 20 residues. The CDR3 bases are TGTGCCACCAGCAGAGATTTCCGGGACAGGGCCCCGATGAACACCGGGGAGCTGTTTTTT. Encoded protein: CATSRDFRDRAPMNTGELFF.

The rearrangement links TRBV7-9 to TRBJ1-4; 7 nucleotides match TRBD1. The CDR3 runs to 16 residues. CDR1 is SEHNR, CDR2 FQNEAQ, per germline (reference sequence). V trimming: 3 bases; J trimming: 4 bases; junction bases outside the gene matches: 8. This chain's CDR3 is CASSLSPGTVNEKLFF. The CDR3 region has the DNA TGTGCCAGCAGCTTGTCACCCGGGACAGTTAATGAAAAACTGTTTTTT.

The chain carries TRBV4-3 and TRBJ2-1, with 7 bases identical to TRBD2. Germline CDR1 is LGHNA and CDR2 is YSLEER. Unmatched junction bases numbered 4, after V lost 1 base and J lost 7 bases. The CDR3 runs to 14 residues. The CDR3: CASSQAGTNNEQFF. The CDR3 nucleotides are TGCGCCAGCAGCCAAGCTGGGACTAATAATGAGCAGTTCTTC.

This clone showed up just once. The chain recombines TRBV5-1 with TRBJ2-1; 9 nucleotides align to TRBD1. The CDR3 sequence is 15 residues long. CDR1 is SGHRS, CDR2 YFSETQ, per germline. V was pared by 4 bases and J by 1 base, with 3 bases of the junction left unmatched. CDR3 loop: CASSRGTGSYNEQFF. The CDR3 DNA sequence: TGCGCCAGCAGCAGGGGGACAGGGTCCTACAATGAGCAGTTCTTC.